The 22 T cell receptor beta chains reported below all come from one sample, sequenced in a study of cytotoxic CD8 clonotypes in ibrutinib-treated CLL. Using immunoSEQ multiplex PCR, the repertoire was profiled, and TCRdb retains in-frame clones only, with some absent. The sample holds 200,000 to 250,000 clones, 70% seen once. The sequencing here drew on PBMCs, taken after 24 months of ibrutinib treatment. The origin of the receptors is a human donor with chronic lymphocytic leukemia.

This clone was picked up one time. The chain carries TRBV15 and TRBJ1-1; no clear D gene. The germline V and J ends were trimmed by 1 base and 1 base, with 7 bases remaining between them. CDR3 size: 14 residues. Per the germline V gene, CDR1 is LNHNV and CDR2 is YYDKDF (reference sequence). The CDR3 DNA reads as TGTGCCACCAGCAGAGGGGGAGCGAACACTGAAGCTTTCTTT. This gives the protein CATSRGGANTEAFF.

The chain combines TRBV5-1 with TRBJ2-3; TRBD1 matches 9 bases. Losses at the gene ends were 6 bases for V and 14 bases for J; bases not matched to a gene: 25. The CDR3 contains 17 residues. The germline CDR1 and CDR2 sequences are SGHRS and YFSETQ. CDR3 nucleotide sequence: TGCGCCAGCATCCTCGACCCCCGGGACAGGGACACCTTTGTGTGGTATTTT. Its protein is CASILDPRDRDTFVWYF.

V and J are TRBV10-1 and TRBJ2-7, with 8 bases lining up with TRBD2. Germline-derived CDR1 and CDR2 are WNHNN and SYGVQD (reference sequence). J lost 1 base, V lost 3 bases, and 2 bases had no gene match. This CDR3 region has 14 residues. CDR3 sequence (DNA): TGCGCCAGCAGTGAAGCTAGCGGGTCCTACGAGCAGTACTTC. Protein: CASSEASGSYEQYF.

The rearrangement uses TRBV9 and TRBJ2-3; TRBD2 might be the D (6 bases). Germline assignment: CDR1 SGDLS and CDR2 YYNGEE. Deletions cut 4 bases from V and 4 bases from J, with 13 bases between. This CDR3 contains 14 residues. The CDR3 here is CASSPGTPADTQYF. CDR3 bases: TGTGCCAGCAGCCCCGGGACTCCCGCAGATACGCAGTATTTT.

This clone was picked up one time. The V call is TRBV12-5, the J call TRBJ2-5, with 8 nucleotides matching TRBD1. Germline values: CDR1 LGHNT, CDR2 FRNRAP. V lost 6 bases and J lost 8; bases outside the gene matches: 17. The CDR3 spans 16 residues. The CDR3 protein is CASGGWTGKGLDTQYF. DNA of the CDR3: TGTGCTAGTGGGGGATGGACAGGGAAGGGTCTGGATACCCAGTACTTC.

In DNA, the CDR3 is TGTGCCAGCAGTTTATCGGCCTATTTGTCCTACGAGCAGTACTTC. Translated, it gives CASSLSAYLSYEQYF. V and J are TRBV27 and TRBJ2-7; D not certain. The germline CDR1 and CDR2 sequences are MNHEY and SMNVEV (reference sequence). Trimming took 0 bases from V and 1 from J, leaving 10 bases between them. The CDR3 has 15 amino acids.

This clone showed up just a few times. The rearrangement joins TRBV7-9 to TRBJ2-7, with D perhaps matching TRBD1 (5 bases). Trimming shortened V by 1 base and J by 9 bases, and 16 bases separated the two germline ends. Germline V lookup: CDR1 SEHNR, CDR2 FQNEAQ (reference sequence). There are 14 residues in the CDR3. The CDR3, as DNA: TGTGCCAGCAGCTTAGGTGTAGGGGCTCGCGGGCAGTACTTC. It translates to CASSLGVGARGQYF. Variable domain in full (rest from reference TRBV7-9 and TRBJ2-7): DTGVSQNPRHKITKRGQNVTFRCDPISEHNRLYWYRQTLGQGPEFLTYFQNEAQLEKSRLLSDRFSAERPKGSFSTLEIQRTEQGDSAMYLCASSLGVGARGQYFGPGTRLTVT.

The chain joins TRBV4-3 to TRBJ1-4, with D unclear. From germline, CDR1 is LGHNA and CDR2 YSLEER. This CDR3 has 14 amino acids. V was trimmed by 2 bases and J by 11 bases, leaving 15 bases between them. CDR3 amino acids: CASSQRDKSDKLFF. Here the CDR3 DNA reads TGCGCCAGCAGCCAAAGAGACAAGAGTGACAAACTGTTTTTT.

The chain links TRBV2 to TRBJ1-1; no clear D. CDR1 is SNHLY and CDR2 is FYNNEI in the germline V gene. The V end lost 6 bases, the J end lost 1 base, and 12 bases lay between the germline ends. This CDR3 region has 14 residues. For the CDR3, the DNA is TGTGCCAGCAGGGCATGGACGGAGAACACTGAAGCTTTCTTT. Its protein is CASRAWTENTEAFF.

J is TRBJ1-5 and V is TRBV11-2; a possible D gene is TRBD1 (5 bases). Germline CDR1 and CDR2: SGHAT and FQNNGV. The CDR3 is made up of 13 amino acids. The V and J ends lost 2 bases and 6 bases respectively, with 8 bases between them. This CDR3 reads CASSLLGGQPQHF. In DNA form, the CDR3 reads TGTGCCAGCAGCTTATTGGGGGGTCAGCCCCAGCATTTT.

This clone was seen only a few times. The genes are TRBV6-5 and TRBJ2-1; TRBD2 is a possible D gene (6 bases). V was pared by 5 bases and J by 4 bases, with 9 bases between. The CDR3 spans 13 residues. CDR1 MNHEY and CDR2 SVGAGI come from the germline V gene. The CDR3 DNA sequence: TGTGCCAGCAGTCACGGGGGATACAATGAGCAGTTCTTC. Protein sequence: CASSHGGYNEQFF.

This chain connects TRBV2 to TRBJ2-7; no definite D call. Trimming took 0 bases from V and 6 from J, leaving 15 bases between them. CDR3 length: 15 residues. The germline gives CDR1 SNHLY, CDR2 FYNNEI. DNA of the CDR3: TGTGCCAGCAGTGAAGCCCACGTCTCGGCCGCCGAGCAGTACTTC. This gives the protein CASSEAHVSAAEQYF.

The CDR3 sequence: CASSWQGTGELFF. The CDR3 bases are TGTGCCAGCAGCTGGCAGGGGACCGGGGAGCTGTTTTTT. This chain joins TRBV7-8 and TRBJ2-2; weak D call: TRBD1 (6 bases). V dropped 4 bases and J dropped 5 bases, with 8 bases sitting between them. The germline V gene has CDR1 SGHVS and CDR2 FQNEAQ. This CDR3 has 13 amino acids.

With regard to this clone: The same CDR3 can be traced to other DNA sequences in this sample. V usage is TRBV5-1 and J usage is TRBJ1-1; D not resolved. The CDR3 sequence is 13 residues long. V lost 0 bases and J lost 3, with 6 bases in between. Germline V gene data show CDR1 as SGHRS and CDR2 as YFSETQ. CDR3 coding DNA: TGCGCCAGCAGCTTGGTCGTAGACACTGAAGCTTTCTTT. It codes for CASSLVVDTEAFF.

The chain links TRBV28 to TRBJ2-2; D possibly matches TRBD1 or TRBD2 (5 bases each). The germline V gene has CDR1 MDHEN and CDR2 SYDVKM. CDR3 length: 15 amino acids. V lost 2 bases and J 5 bases, leaving 12 bases between the germline ends. This CDR3 reads CASSLIRGRTGELFF. CDR3 coding DNA: TGTGCCAGCAGTTTAATACGGGGCCGGACCGGGGAGCTGTTTTTT.

A few counts support this clone. The chain couples TRBV7-3 to TRBJ2-1, with 9 bases lining up with TRBD1. With V trimmed by 4 bases and J by 5 bases, 3 bases remained unmatched. The germline V gene encodes CDR1 SGHTA and CDR2 FQGTGA. This CDR3 has 14 residues. The CDR3 spells CASSYRDRDNEQFF. DNA of the CDR3: TGTGCCAGCAGCTACCGGGACAGGGACAATGAGCAGTTCTTC.

This clone was observed a few times. The chain uses TRBV1 and TRBJ2-1. TRBV1 is recorded as a pseudogene. The length of the CDR3 is 14 residues. CDR3 DNA: TGCACCAGCAGCCAAATGGCTCCTACCAATGAGCAGTTCTTC. Translated, it gives CTSSQMAPTNEQFF.

The J gene is TRBJ2-1, the V gene TRBV9, with 11 bases identical to TRBD1. The J segment lost 7 bases and the V segment lost 1 base, leaving 4 bases of the junction unmatched. Germline V gives CDR1 SGDLS, CDR2 YYNGEE. This CDR3 has 15 residues. CDR3 nucleotide sequence: TGTGCCAGCAGCGTATACGGGACAGGGGGTAATGAGCAGTTCTTC. This translates into CASSVYGTGGNEQFF.

V gene TRBV6-5 combines with J gene TRBJ2-7; a possible D gene is TRBD2 (6 bases). In germline, CDR1 is MNHEY, CDR2 SVGAGI. Between the trimmed V and J ends, which lost 4 bases and 5 bases, there was a span of 18 bases. The CDR3 has 15 residues. The CDR3 loop reads CASSSFRTNTHEQYF. The CDR3, as DNA: TGTGCCAGCAGTTCCTTTCGGACTAACACTCACGAGCAGTACTTC.

The rearrangement joins TRBV6-5 to TRBJ2-7, with 7 bases aligning to TRBD2. The CDR3 extends over 15 amino acids. The J segment lost 2 bases and the V segment lost 2 bases, leaving 6 bases of the junction unmatched. The germline V gene encodes CDR1 MNHEY and CDR2 SVGAGI. The CDR3 here is CASSYGPSGPYEQYF. In DNA form, the CDR3 reads TGTGCCAGCAGTTACGGTCCTAGCGGTCCCTACGAGCAGTACTTC.

The J gene is TRBJ2-2, the V gene TRBV27; 11 bases line up with TRBD1. Germline CDR1 reads MNHEY; CDR2 reads SMNVEV (reference sequence). The length of the CDR3 is 14 residues. Unmatched junction bases numbered 4, after V lost 6 bases and J lost 7 bases. The CDR3 DNA reads as TGTGCCAGCAGAGGACAGGGGGCGATCGGGGAGCTGTTTTTT. Translating it yields CASRGQGAIGELFF.

This chain uses TRBV6-6 with TRBJ1-2; D call uncertain. This CDR3 spans 16 amino acids. V gave up 2 bases and J gave up 3 bases, with 16 bases separating them. The germline V gene encodes CDR1 MNHNY and CDR2 SVGAGI (reference sequence). CDR3 DNA: TGTGCCAGCAGTTACGCTAGACAAGCTTCGGACTATGGCTACACCTTC. Protein product: CASSYARQASDYGYTF.